The 12 T cell receptor beta chains below were found in one sample sequenced in a study of radiotherapy plus CTLA-4 blockade in lung cancer. Some clones are missing from TCRdb's copy, which holds only in-frame ones; the method was immunoSEQ multiplex PCR. The sample consists of roughly 90,000 clones, around 83% of them appearing once. Sequences were derived from peripheral blood, sampled from a patient treated with radiotherapy plus ipilimumab. The receptors shown here come from a human donor with non-small cell lung cancer that progressed on radiotherapy plus ipilimumab.

The chain links TRBV2 to TRBJ1-2; D perhaps matches TRBD1 (5 bases). V lost 8 bases, J lost 8 bases, and 24 bases lay in between. This CDR3 has 15 amino acids. CDR1 is SNHLY, CDR2 FYNNEI, per germline. In nucleotides, the CDR3 is TGTGCCAGCGTCCGGACCACGACAGTAGGAGGAGGCTACACCTTC. Translated: CASVRTTTVGGGYTF.

V and J are TRBV7-5 and TRBJ2-2; the DNA was not used to check the table's D call, TRBD2. TRBV7-5 is assigned pseudogene status. CDR3 length equals 18 residues. CDR3 protein: CARSHNLRTSGNTGELFF. The CDR3 DNA reads TGTGCCAGAAGCCACAACTTGAGGACTAGCGGTAACACCGGGGAGCTGTTTTTT.

The V and J genes are TRBV28 and TRBJ1-3, with unresolved D. This CDR3 spans 12 amino acids. From germline, CDR1 is MDHEN and CDR2 SYDVKM. Trimming removed 5 bases at V and 6 bases at J, with 8 bases between. The CDR3 sequence is CASSLPQNTIYF. The CDR3 DNA sequence: TGTGCCAGCAGTCTCCCCCAAAACACCATATATTTT.

The sample holds one count of this clone. The V and J genes are TRBV9 and TRBJ2-2; 8 bases line up with TRBD2. CDR1 SGDLS and CDR2 YYNGEE come from the germline V gene. Losses at the gene ends were 5 bases for V and 7 bases for J; bases not matched to a gene: 16. The CDR3 has 17 residues. CDR3 DNA sequence: TGTGCCAGCAGTGAGAGGAGGGAAAGCGGGAGAGGCGGGGAGCTGTTTTTT. Translation: CASSERRESGRGGELFF.

This clone has only a few counts. This chain uses TRBV2 with TRBJ2-1, with D perhaps matching TRBD1 or TRBD2 (5 bases each). Germline V gene data show CDR1 as SNHLY and CDR2 as FYNNEI. The V and J ends lost 9 bases and 1 base respectively, with 16 bases between them. The CDR3 extends over 15 amino acids. For the CDR3, the DNA is TGTGCCAGTCTTGAGGGGAGAAGGTCCTACAATGAGCAGTTCTTC. Residues: CASLEGRRSYNEQFF.

The gene calls are TRBV6-5 and TRBJ1-2, with D uncertain. This CDR3 is built from 15 residues. Looked up from germline, CDR1 is MNHEY and CDR2 is SVGAGI. V gave up 0 bases and J gave up 4 bases, with 12 bases separating them. CDR3 DNA: TGTGCCAGCAGTTACTCCCCCGGAAGTGGCTATGGCTACACCTTC. Protein: CASSYSPGSGYGYTF.

CDR3 bases: TGTGCCAGCAGCACGAGCGGCCTCAGCTACAATGAGCAGTTCTTC. The encoded protein is CASSTSGLSYNEQFF. This chain connects TRBV7-8 to TRBJ2-1; D is possibly TRBD2 (5 bases). Germline-derived CDR1 and CDR2 are SGHVS and FQNEAQ. V was trimmed by 5 bases and J by 3 bases, leaving 14 bases between them. This CDR3 is built from 15 residues.

The V gene is TRBV15, the J gene TRBJ2-2; D is uncertain. CDR3 length equals 12 residues. Looked up from germline, CDR1 is LNHNV and CDR2 is YYDKDF (reference sequence). V was pared by 7 bases and J by 3 bases, with 6 bases between. CDR3 in amino acids: CATNKDTGELFF. CDR3 coding DNA: TGTGCCACCAACAAGGACACCGGGGAGCTGTTTTTT.

The chain is built from TRBV5-4 and TRBJ2-1, with a tentative D call TRBD1 (6 bases). Trimming cost V 4 bases and J 6 bases, with 11 bases left between them. Germline CDR1 is SGHNT and CDR2 is YYREEE (reference sequence). This CDR3 comprises 13 residues. CDR3 sequence (DNA): TGTGCCAGCAGCCCCGGACAGAGCAATGAGCAGTTCTTC. This encodes CASSPGQSNEQFF.

This clone came up once. The V call is TRBV5-6, the J call TRBJ2-2; no clear D. V was clipped by 0 bases and J by 7 bases, with 13 bases between them. CDR1 is SGHDT, CDR2 YYEEEE, per germline. CDR3 length: 15 residues. In DNA, the CDR3 is TGTGCCAGCAGCTTGGATCTAGGTGTCATCGGGGAGCTGTTTTTT. This encodes CASSLDLGVIGELFF.

The chain couples TRBV12-5 to TRBJ2-3; 13 nucleotides align to TRBD2. Germline V gene sequence: CDR1 LGHNT, CDR2 FRNRAP. V was clipped by 0 bases and J by 2 bases; unmatched bases: 11. This CDR3 has 20 residues. The DNA for the CDR3 is TGTGCTAGTGGTTTGGTAGTAGGGTTGGGACTAGCGGGGCACACAGATACGCAGTATTTT. Translating it yields CASGLVVGLGLAGHTDTQYF.

V usage is TRBV29-1 and J usage is TRBJ2-1; TRBD1 aligns across 7 bases. The CDR3 is 12 amino acids. Germline CDR1 SQVTM, CDR2 ANQGSEA. Trimming removed 6 bases from V and 2 bases from J; junction bases left unmatched: 1. The CDR3 DNA follows: TGCAGCGTCGACAGGGCCTACAATGAGCAGTTCTTC. Encoded protein: CSVDRAYNEQFF.